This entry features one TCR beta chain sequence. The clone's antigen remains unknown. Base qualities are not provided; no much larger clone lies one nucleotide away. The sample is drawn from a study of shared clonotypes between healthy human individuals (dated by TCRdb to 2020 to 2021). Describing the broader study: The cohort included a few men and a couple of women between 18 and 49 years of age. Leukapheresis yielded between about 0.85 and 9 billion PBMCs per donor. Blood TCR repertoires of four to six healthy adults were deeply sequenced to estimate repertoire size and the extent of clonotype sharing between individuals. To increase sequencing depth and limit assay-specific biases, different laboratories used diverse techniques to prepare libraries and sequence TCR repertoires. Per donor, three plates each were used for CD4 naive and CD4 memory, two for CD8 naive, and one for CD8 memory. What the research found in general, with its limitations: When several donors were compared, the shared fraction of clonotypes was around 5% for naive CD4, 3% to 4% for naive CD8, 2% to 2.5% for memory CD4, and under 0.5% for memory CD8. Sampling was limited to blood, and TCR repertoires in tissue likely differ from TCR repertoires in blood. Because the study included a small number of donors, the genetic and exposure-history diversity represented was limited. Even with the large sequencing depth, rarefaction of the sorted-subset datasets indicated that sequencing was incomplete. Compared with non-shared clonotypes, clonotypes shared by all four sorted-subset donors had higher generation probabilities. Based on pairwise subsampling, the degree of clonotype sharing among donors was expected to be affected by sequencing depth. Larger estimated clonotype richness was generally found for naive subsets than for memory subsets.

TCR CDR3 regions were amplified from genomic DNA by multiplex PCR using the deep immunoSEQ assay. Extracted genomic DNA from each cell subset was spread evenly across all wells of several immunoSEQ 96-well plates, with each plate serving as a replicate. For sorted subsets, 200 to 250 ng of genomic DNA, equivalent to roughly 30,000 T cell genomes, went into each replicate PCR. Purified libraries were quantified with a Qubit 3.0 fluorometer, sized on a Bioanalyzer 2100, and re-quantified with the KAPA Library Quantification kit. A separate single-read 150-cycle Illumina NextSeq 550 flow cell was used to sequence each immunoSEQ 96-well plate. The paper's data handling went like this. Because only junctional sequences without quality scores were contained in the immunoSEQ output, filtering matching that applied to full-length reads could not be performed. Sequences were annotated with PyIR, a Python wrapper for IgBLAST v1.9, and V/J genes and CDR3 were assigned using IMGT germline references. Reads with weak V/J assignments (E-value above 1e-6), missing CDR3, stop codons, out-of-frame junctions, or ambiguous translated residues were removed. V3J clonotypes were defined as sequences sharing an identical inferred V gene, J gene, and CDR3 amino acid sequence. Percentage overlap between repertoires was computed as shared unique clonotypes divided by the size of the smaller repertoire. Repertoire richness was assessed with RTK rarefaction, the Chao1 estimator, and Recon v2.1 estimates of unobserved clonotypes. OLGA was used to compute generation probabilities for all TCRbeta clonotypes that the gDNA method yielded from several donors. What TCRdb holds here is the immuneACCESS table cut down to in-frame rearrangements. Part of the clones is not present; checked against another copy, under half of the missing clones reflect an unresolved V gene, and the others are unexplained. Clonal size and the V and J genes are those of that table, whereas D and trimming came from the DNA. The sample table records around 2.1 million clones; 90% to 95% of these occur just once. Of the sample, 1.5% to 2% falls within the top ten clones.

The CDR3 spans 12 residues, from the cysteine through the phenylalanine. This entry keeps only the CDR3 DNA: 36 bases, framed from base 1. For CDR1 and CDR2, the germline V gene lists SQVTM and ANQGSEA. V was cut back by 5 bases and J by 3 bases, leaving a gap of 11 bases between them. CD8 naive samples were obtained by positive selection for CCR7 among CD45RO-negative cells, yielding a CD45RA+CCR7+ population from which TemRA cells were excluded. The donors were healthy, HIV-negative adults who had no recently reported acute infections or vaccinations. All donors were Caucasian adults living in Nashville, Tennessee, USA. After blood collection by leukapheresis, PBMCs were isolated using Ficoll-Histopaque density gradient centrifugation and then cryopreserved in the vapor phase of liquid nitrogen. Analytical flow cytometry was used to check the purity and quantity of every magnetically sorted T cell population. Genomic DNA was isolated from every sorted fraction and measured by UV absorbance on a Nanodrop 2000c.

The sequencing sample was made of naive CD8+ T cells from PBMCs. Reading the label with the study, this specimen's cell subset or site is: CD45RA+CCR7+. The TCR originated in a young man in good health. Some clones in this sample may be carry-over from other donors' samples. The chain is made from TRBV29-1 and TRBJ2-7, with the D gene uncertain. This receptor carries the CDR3 CSVHGPSYEQYF. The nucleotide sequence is TGCAGCGTTCACGGTCCGAGCTACGAGCAGTACTTC.